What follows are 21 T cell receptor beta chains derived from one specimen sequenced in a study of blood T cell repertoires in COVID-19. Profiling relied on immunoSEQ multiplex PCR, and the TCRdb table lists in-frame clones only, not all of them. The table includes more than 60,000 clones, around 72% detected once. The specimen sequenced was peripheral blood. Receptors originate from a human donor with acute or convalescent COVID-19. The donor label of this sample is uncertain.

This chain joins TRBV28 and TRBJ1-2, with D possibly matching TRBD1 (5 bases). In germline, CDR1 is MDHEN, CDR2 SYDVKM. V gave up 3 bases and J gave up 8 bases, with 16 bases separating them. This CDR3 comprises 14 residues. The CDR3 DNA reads TGTGCCAGCAGTTTGCGATCAGGGCTGGTGGGCTACACCTTC. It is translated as CASSLRSGLVGYTF.

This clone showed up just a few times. The CDR3 sequence is CASSLAWDNSNQPQHF. The CDR3 nucleotides read TGTGCCAGCAGCTTGGCCTGGGACAACAGCAATCAGCCCCAGCATTTT. This chain connects TRBV5-5 to TRBJ1-5, with TRBD1 as a possible D gene (6 bases). This CDR3 is built from 16 residues. Germline V lookup: CDR1 SGHKS, CDR2 YYEKEE (reference sequence). Deletions cut 0 bases from V and 1 base from J, with 11 bases between. Looking up the rest from reference TRBV5-5 and TRBJ1-5 gives the full variable domain: DAGVTQSPTHLIKTRGQQVTLRCSPISGHKSVSWYQQVLGQGPQFIFQYYEKEERGRGNFPDRFSARQFPNYSSELNVNALLLGDSALYLCASSLAWDNSNQPQHFGDGTRLSIL.

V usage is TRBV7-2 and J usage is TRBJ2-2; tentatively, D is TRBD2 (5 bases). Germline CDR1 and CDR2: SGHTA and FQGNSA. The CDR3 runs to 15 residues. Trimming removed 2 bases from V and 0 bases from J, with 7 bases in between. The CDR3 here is CASSLPGTNTGELFF. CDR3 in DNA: TGTGCCAGCAGCTTACCGGGGACGAACACCGGGGAGCTGTTTTTT.

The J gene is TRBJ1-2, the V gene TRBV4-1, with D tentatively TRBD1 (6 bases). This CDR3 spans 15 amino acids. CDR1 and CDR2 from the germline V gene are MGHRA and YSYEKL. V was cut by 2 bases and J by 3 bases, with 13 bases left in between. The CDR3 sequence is CASSQPTGRDYGYTF. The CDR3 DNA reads TGCGCCAGCAGCCAACCGACAGGCCGGGACTATGGCTACACCTTC.

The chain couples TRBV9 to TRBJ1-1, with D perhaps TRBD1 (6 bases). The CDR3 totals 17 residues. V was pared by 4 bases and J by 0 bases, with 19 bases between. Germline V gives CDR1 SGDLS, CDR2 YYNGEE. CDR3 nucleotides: TGTGCCAGCAGCCCAAGCTCCGGGGGGGGGCTGAACACTGAAGCTTTCTTT. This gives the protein CASSPSSGGGLNTEAFF.

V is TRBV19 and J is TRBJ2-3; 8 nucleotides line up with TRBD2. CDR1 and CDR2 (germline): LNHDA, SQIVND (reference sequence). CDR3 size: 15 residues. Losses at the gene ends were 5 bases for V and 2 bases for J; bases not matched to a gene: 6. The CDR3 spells CASSGLAGLTDTQYF. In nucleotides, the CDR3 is TGTGCCAGTAGTGGGCTAGCGGGTCTCACAGATACGCAGTATTTT.

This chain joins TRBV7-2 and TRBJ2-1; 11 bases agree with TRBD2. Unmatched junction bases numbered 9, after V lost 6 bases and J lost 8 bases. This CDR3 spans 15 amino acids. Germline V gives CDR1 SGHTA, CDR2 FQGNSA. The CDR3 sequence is CASSSTSGRGDEQFF. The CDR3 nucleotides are TGTGCCAGCAGTTCTACTAGCGGGAGAGGCGATGAGCAGTTCTTC.

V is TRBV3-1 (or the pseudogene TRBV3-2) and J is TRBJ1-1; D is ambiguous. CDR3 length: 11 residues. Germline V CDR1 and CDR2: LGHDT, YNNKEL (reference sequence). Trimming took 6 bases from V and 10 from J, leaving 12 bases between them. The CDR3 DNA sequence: TGTGCCAGCAGTACCGGAGTATTAGCTTTCTTT. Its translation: CASSTGVLAFF.

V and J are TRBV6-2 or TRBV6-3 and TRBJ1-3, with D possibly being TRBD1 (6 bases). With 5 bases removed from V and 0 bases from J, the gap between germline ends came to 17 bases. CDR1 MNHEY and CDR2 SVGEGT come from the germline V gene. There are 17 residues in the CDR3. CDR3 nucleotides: TGTGCCAGCAGTCCACTCTTGACAGGTCTCTCTGGAAACACCATATATTTT. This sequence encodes CASSPLLTGLSGNTIYF.

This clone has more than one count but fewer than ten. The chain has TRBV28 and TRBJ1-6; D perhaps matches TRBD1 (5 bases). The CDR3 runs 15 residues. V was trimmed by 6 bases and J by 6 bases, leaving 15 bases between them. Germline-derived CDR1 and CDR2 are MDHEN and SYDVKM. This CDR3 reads CASSRRTSLNSPLHF. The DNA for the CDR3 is TGTGCCAGCAGCCGCCGGACATCACTTAATTCACCCCTCCACTTT. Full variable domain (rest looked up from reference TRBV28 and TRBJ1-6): DVKVTQSSRYLVKRTGEKVFLECVQDMDHENMFWYRQDPGLGLRLIYFSYDVKMKEKGDIPEGYSVSREKKERFSLILESASTNQTSMYLCASSRRTSLNSPLHFGNGTRLTVT.

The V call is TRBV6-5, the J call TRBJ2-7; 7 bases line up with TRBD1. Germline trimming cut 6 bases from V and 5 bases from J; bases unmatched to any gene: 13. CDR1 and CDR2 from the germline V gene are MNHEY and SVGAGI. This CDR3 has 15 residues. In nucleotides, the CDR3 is TGTGCCAGCAGACCCGACAGGGTGAATCTAAACGAGCAGTACTTC. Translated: CASRPDRVNLNEQYF.

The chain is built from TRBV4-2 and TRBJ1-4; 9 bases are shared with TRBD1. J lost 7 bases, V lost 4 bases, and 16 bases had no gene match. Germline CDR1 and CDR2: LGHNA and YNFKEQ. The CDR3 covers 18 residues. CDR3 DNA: TGTGCCAGCAGCCGTCTATCACCGGGACAGGGTTTCAGTGAAAAACTGTTTTTT. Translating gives CASSRLSPGQGFSEKLFF.

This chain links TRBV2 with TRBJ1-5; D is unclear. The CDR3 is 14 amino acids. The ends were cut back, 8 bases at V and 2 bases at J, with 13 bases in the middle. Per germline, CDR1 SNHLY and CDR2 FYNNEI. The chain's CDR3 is CASCEWGGNQPQHF. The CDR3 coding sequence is TGTGCCAGCTGCGAGTGGGGAGGCAATCAGCCCCAGCATTTT.

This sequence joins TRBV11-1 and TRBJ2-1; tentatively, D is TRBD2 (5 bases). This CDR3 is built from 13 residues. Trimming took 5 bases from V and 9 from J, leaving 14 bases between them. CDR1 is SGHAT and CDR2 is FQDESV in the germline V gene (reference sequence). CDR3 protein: CASSPGGFGEQFF. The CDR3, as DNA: TGTGCCAGCAGCCCCGGAGGTTTCGGTGAGCAGTTCTTC.

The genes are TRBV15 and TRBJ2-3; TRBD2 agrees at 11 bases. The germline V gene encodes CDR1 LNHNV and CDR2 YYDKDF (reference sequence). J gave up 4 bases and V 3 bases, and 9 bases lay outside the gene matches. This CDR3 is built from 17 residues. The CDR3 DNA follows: TGTGCCACCAGCAGGGGGACTAGCGGTATTGGGGCAGATACGCAGTATTTT. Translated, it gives CATSRGTSGIGADTQYF.

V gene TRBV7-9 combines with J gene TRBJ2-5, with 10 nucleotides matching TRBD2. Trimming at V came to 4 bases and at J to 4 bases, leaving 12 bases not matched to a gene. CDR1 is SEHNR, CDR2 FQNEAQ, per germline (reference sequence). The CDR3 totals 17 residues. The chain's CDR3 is CASSSRGAGGRIETQYF. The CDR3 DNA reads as TGTGCCAGCAGCTCAAGAGGAGCGGGAGGGCGGATAGAGACCCAGTACTTC.

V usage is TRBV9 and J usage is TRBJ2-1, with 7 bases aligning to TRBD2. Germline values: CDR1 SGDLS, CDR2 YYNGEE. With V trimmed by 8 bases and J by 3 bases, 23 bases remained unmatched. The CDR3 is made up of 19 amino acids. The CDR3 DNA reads TGTGCCAGGATCGCCCTACTACAGCCGGGACTACCGTACTACAATGAGCAGTTCTTC. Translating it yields CARIALLQPGLPYYNEQFF. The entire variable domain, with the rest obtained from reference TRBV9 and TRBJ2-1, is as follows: DSGVTQTPKHLITATGQRVTLRCSPRSGDLSVYWYQQSLDQGLQFLIQYYNGEERAKGNILERFSAQQFPDLHSELNLSSLELGDSALYFCARIALLQPGLPYYNEQFFGPGTRLTVL.

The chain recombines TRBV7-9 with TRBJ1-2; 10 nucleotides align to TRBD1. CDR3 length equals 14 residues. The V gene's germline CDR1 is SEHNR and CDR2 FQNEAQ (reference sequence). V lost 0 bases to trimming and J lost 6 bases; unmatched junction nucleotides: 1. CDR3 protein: CASSLATGGDGYTF. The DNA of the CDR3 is TGTGCCAGCAGCTTAGCGACAGGGGGCGATGGCTACACCTTC.

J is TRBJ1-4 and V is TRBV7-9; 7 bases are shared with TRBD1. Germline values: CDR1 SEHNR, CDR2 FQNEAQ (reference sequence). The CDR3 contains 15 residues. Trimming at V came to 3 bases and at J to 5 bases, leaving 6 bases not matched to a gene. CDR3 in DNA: TGTGCCAGCAGCTTTGCTGACAGGGCCAATGAAAAACTGTTTTTT. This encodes CASSFADRANEKLFF.

CDR3 DNA sequence: TGTGCCAGCAGTCTAAGACAGGCTATACTCCGGGGCTACACCTTC. It specifies CASSLRQAILRGYTF. The chain combines TRBV6-2 or TRBV6-3 with TRBJ1-2; D might be TRBD1 (6 bases). The CDR3 loop spans 15 amino acids. The V end was cut by 5 bases, the J end by 8 bases, with 21 bases between. Germline CDR1 MNHEY, CDR2 SVGEGT.

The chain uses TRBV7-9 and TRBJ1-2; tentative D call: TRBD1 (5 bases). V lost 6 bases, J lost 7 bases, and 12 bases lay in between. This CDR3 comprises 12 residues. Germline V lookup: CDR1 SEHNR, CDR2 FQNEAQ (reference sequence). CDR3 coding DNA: TGTGCCAGCAGTCTCACTCAGGGTGGCTACACCTTC. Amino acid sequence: CASSLTQGGYTF. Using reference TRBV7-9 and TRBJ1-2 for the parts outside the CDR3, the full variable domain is DTGVSQNPRHKITKRGQNVTFRCDPISEHNRLYWYRQTLGQGPEFLTYFQNEAQLEKSRLLSDRFSAERPKGSFSTLEIQRTEQGDSAMYLCASSLTQGGYTFGSGTRLTVV.